This is a list of T cell receptor beta chains from one sample in a study of T-cell memory formation after mild COVID-19. Using its own MiXCR run on the 5' RACE reads, TCRdb lists one record per CDR3 protein. The data hold hundreds of thousands of distinct CDR3 sequences, with about 20% observed a single time. Sample: PBMCs or a T cell subset sorted from them (not recorded which). Receptor source: an adult woman who had mild COVID-19 (a few samples of this study predate the infection). Cell type and time point are not known. Both conserved end residues are part of each CDR3. The D gene is left open where the match is weak. Some rows have no size entry. The others give once, few or many, or a class for an expanded clone.

j_gene	len	d_gene	abundance	v_gene	CDR3nt	CDR3aa
TRBJ1-1	14	-	-	TRBV6-2/TRBV6-3	TGTGCCAGCAGTGCACACAGGGTTGACACTGAAGCTTTCTTT	CASSAHRVDTEAFF
TRBJ2-7	14	-	-	TRBV6-2/TRBV6-3	TGTGCCAGCAGTCAAGACTCTGAGTGGAGCGAGCAGTACTTC	CASSQDSEWSEQYF
TRBJ2-7	15	TRBD1	-	TRBV6-2/TRBV6-3	TGTGCCAGCAGTTCTCCCGACAGGGGCATCTACGAGCAGTACTTC	CASSSPDRGIYEQYF
TRBJ2-3	16	-	-	TRBV4-2	TGTGCCAGCAGCCAAGATCGAGAGGACTACACAGATACGCAGTATTTT	CASSQDREDYTDTQYF
TRBJ2-1	18	TRBD2	-	TRBV7-9	TGTGCCAGCAGCCAGGGACTAGCGGGAGAGTGGTCCTACAATGAGCAGTTCTTC	CASSQGLAGEWSYNEQFF
TRBJ2-1	13	TRBD2	-	TRBV6-7	TGTGCCAGCAGACCGGGACTAGCGGGTTTCTGGTTCTTC	CASRPGLAGFWFF
TRBJ2-3	16	TRBD2	many	TRBV6-2/TRBV6-3	TGTGCCAGCAGCCCCCAGAGGCGGGGGGGAGTGGATACGCAGTATTTT	CASSPQRRGGVDTQYF
TRBJ2-1	16	TRBD2	few	TRBV10-2	TGCGCCAGCAGTGAGGGGGGGACTAGCGGACTTGATGAGCAGTTCTTC	CASSEGGTSGLDEQFF
TRBJ2-7	15	-	-	TRBV9	TGTGCCAGCAGCCCCCGACGCGAGCACCTCTACGAGCAGTACTTC	CASSPRREHLYEQYF
TRBJ2-7	12	-	many	TRBV12-3/TRBV12-4	TGTGCCAGCAGTTTCGGAGGGCACGAGCAGTACTTC	CASSFGGHEQYF
TRBJ2-1	11	-	few	TRBV7-2	TGTGCCAGCAGCTCTTTGGGGGTGAGGTTCTTC	CASSSLGVRFF
TRBJ2-7	16	TRBD2	-	TRBV5-8	TGTGCCAGCAGCCCTCCCGGGACTAGGAGTTCCTACGAGCAGTACTTC	CASSPPGTRSSYEQYF
TRBJ1-1	12	TRBD1	few	TRBV29-1	TGCAGCGTTGGGACAGGGACCACTGAAGCTTTCTTT	CSVGTGTTEAFF
TRBJ2-7	15	TRBD1	-	TRBV6-2/TRBV6-3	TGTGCCAGCAGTTACGTGTCAGGGGGCTCCTACGAGCAGTACTTC	CASSYVSGGSYEQYF
TRBJ2-5	18	TRBD2	few	TRBV7-2	TGTGCCAGCAGCTTAGTCGGGGTCCTAAGCGGGGGGCGAGAGACCCAGTACTTC	CASSLVGVLSGGRETQYF
TRBJ1-1	13	-	few	TRBV29-1	TGCAGCGTTGTAGGAAGCATGAACACTGAAGCTTTCTTT	CSVVGSMNTEAFF
TRBJ2-3	13	-	-	TRBV5-6	TGTGCCAGCAGCGGAGTTTCATGGGATACGCAGTATTTT	CASSGVSWDTQYF
TRBJ1-2	13	TRBD1	-	TRBV20-1	TGCAGTGCTAGGGGTGAGGGGGCGAATGGCTACACCTTC	CSARGEGANGYTF
TRBJ2-1	16	-	few	TRBV24-1	TGTGCCACCAGTGATACCTCGGGGCAGTGGGGCAATGAGCAGTTCTTC	CATSDTSGQWGNEQFF
TRBJ2-7	14	TRBD2	-	TRBV5-1	TGCGCCAGCAGGCGCGGGACTAGCGGGAACGAGCAGTACTTC	CASRRGTSGNEQYF
TRBJ2-7	15	-	few	TRBV7-2	TGTGCCAGCAGCCCCCGGGTAGCGGCCTCCTACGAGCAGTACTTC	CASSPRVAASYEQYF
TRBJ2-1	13	-	-	TRBV12-3/TRBV12-4	TGTGCCAGCAGTCCCCTGAGGGGCGCTGAGCAGTTCTTC	CASSPLRGAEQFF
TRBJ1-1	16	-	few	TRBV20-1	TGCAGTGTATCGCCTCTGGAAATGATGGGGAACACTGAAGCTTTCTTT	CSVSPLEMMGNTEAFF
TRBJ1-2	14	TRBD1	-	TRBV11-3	TGTGCCAGCAGCTCAGAGGTAGGGGGCGGAGGCTACACCTTC	CASSSEVGGGGYTF
TRBJ2-6	17	TRBD1	few	TRBV5-5	TGTGCCAGCAGCTTGATGGGTACAGGGGCTGGGGCCAACGTCCTGACTTTC	CASSLMGTGAGANVLTF
TRBJ2-5	16	-	few	TRBV7-9	TGTGCCAGCAGCCCGAGCGAGTACAGATCCCAAGAGACCCAGTACTTC	CASSPSEYRSQETQYF
TRBJ2-1	14	-	-	TRBV7-6	TGTGCCAGCAGCTTTACTAGTTTTGGCAATGAGCAGTTCTTC	CASSFTSFGNEQFF
TRBJ2-1	13	TRBD1	-	TRBV20-1	TGCTTCGGGGCGGGACAGGGCTACAATGAGCAGTTCTTC	CFGAGQGYNEQFF
TRBJ2-7	13	TRBD1	few	TRBV29-1	TGCAGCGGGGGCGAGGACAGGACCTACGAGCAGTACTTC	CSGGEDRTYEQYF
TRBJ2-7	15	-	-	TRBV6-1	TGTGCCAGCAGTGAACTGCTCAGCCTGGGCTACGAGCAGTACTTC	CASSELLSLGYEQYF
TRBJ2-7	16	-	few	TRBV9	TGTGCCAGCAGCGAACAAGGACAGCCCGTGGGAGGCGAGCAGTACTTC	CASSEQGQPVGGEQYF
TRBJ2-3	11	-	few	TRBV15	TGTGCCACCAGCAGCGTGGATACGCAGTATTTT	CATSSVDTQYF
TRBJ2-1	14	-	few	TRBV7-2	TGTGCCAGCAGCTCGAAACGCTCCTACACTGAGCAGTTCTTC	CASSSKRSYTEQFF
TRBJ2-5	19	TRBD2	-	TRBV4-3	TGCGCCAGCAGCCAAGATGGAGTAGCGGGACTTCTCTCCCAAGAGACCCAGTACTTC	CASSQDGVAGLLSQETQYF
TRBJ2-7	18	TRBD2	-	TRBV7-2	TGTGCCAGCAGCCACCGAGTTTCGACTAGCGGGACCTCCTACGAGCAGTACTTC	CASSHRVSTSGTSYEQYF
TRBJ2-1	15	-	few	TRBV11-2	TGTGCCAGCAGCCCTGCGTCGGATAACTACAATGAGCAGTTCTTC	CASSPASDNYNEQFF
TRBJ1-6	14	-	-	TRBV25-1	TGTGCCAGCAGTGCTGGATCCGGTAATTCACCCCTCCACTTT	CASSAGSGNSPLHF
TRBJ2-7	14	-	many	TRBV5-1	TGCGCGAGCAGCTCCGCCGGGACAACCTACGAGCAGTACTTC	CASSSAGTTYEQYF
TRBJ2-1	15	TRBD2	few	TRBV7-9	TGTGCCAGCAGCACTAGCGGGAGGTCCTACAATGAGCAGTTCTTC	CASSTSGRSYNEQFF
TRBJ1-2	15	TRBD1	-	TRBV6-1	TGTGCCAGCAGTGACAGGGGGCTCCTTAACTATGGCTACACCTTC	CASSDRGLLNYGYTF
TRBJ2-2	12	-	-	TRBV29-1	TGCAGCGTTTGGGGCTTAACAGGGGAGCTGTTTTTT	CSVWGLTGELFF
TRBJ2-2	20	TRBD1	-	TRBV5-4	TGTGCCAGCAGCTCCTGGACAGGAAGGATCTTCTCTGAAGACACCGGGGAGCTGTTTTTT	CASSSWTGRIFSEDTGELFF
TRBJ2-7	14	TRBD1	few	TRBV7-6	TGTGCCAGCAGCATGGACAGGGGGCCTTACGAGCAGTACTTC	CASSMDRGPYEQYF
TRBJ2-3	14	-	few	TRBV20-1	TGCAGTGCTAGAGTTTCCGGGACGACAGATACGCAGTATTTT	CSARVSGTTDTQYF
TRBJ1-1	13	-	few	TRBV15	TGTGCCACCAGCTCAGAGGGAAACACTGAAGCTTTCTTT	CATSSEGNTEAFF